The source of this T cell receptor (beta chain) is a study of blood T cell repertoires in COVID-19. Sequencing used immunoSEQ multiplex PCR; TCRdb keeps in-frame clones, though not all of them. Of about 270,000 clones listed, roughly 93% are singletons. Germline-derived CDR1 and CDR2 are MDHEN and SYDVKM. Germline trimming cut 5 bases from V and 8 bases from J; bases unmatched to any gene: 10. The CDR3 has 15 residues. V usage is TRBV28 and J usage is TRBJ1-4; 8 bases are a match to TRBD1. Input material: PBMCs or T cells enriched from blood (not recorded which). This sequence originates from a woman aged 40 to 50 with acute COVID-19. The CDR3 sequence is CASSTQGARWEKLFF. CDR3 nucleotides: TGTGCCAGCAGTACTCAGGGGGCGCGGTGGGAAAAACTGTTTTTT.